This paragraph covers one TCR beta chain sequence. This sample is drawn from a study of identical twins. TCRdb reprocessed the 5' RACE reads via MiXCR and lists one record per CDR3 protein. This table holds some 790,000 distinct CDR3 sequences, around a sixth found once. After removal of 3 bases from V and 5 bases from J, the junction contained 18 bases not matched to a gene. Germline V gene lookup returns CDR1 KGHSH and CDR2 LQKENI. The CDR3 has 18 residues. Separately, the same data were catalogued under a study of T cells expressing NK-cell markers.

The TCR comes from a young woman in good health. The V call is TRBV18, the J call TRBJ2-7, with 8 nucleotides matching TRBD2. Sequenced material: PBMCs. The CDR3 here is CASSPPSGSLPSRDEQYF. The DNA of the CDR3 is TGTGCCAGCTCACCCCCGAGCGGGAGCCTACCATCGAGGGACGAGCAGTACTTC. The full variable domain, rest sourced from reference TRBV18 and TRBJ2-7, is NAGVMQNPRHLVRRRGQEARLRCSPMKGHSHVYWYRQLPEEGLKFMVYLQKENIIDESGMPKERFSAEFPKEGPSILRIQQVVRGDSAAYFCASSPPSGSLPSRDEQYFGPGTRLTVT.